These 17 T cell receptor beta chains came from one sample sequenced in a study of blood T cells in healthy people across ages. A second PCR, run for about 7 to 11 cycles, used a sample-barcoded 5' primer plus a J-beta primer mix. Each CDR3 protein is one row after TCRdb ran MiXCR on the 5' RACE reads. The table includes 550,000 to 650,000 distinct CDR3 sequences, roughly 31% detected once. Sequencing used blood. The receptors derive from a woman of 80 years or more in good health.

In its sample, this clonotype was seen a few times. The genes are TRBV6-5 and TRBJ1-3; D unclear. This CDR3 contains 14 residues. CDR1 is MNHEY, CDR2 SVGAGI, per germline. Trimming shortened V by 2 bases and J by 4 bases, and 9 bases separated the two germline ends. CDR3 residues: CASSYRGTGNTIYF. CDR3 nucleotides: TGTGCCAGCAGTTACCGGGGAACCGGAAACACCATATATTTT.

The sample holds many counts of this clonotype. The chain links TRBV3-1 to TRBJ2-6, with no clear D. The CDR3 length is 14 residues. V was shortened by 8 bases and J by 0 bases, with 8 bases between the two germline ends. Germline assignment: CDR1 LGHDT and CDR2 YNNKEL (reference sequence). For the CDR3, the DNA is TGTGCCAGCTCGAGCAACTCTGGGGCCAACGTCCTGACTTTC. It is translated as CASSSNSGANVLTF.

The rearrangement joins TRBV28 to TRBJ2-1; 8 bases line up with TRBD2. Germline-derived CDR1 and CDR2 are MDHEN and SYDVKM. J gave up 3 bases and V 6 bases, and 16 bases lay outside the gene matches. The CDR3 is made up of 18 amino acids. Here the CDR3 DNA reads TGTGCCAGCAGCAACCGCCCGACACTAGCGGAAAACTACAATGAGCAGTTCTTC. Protein sequence: CASSNRPTLAENYNEQFF.

This clonotype showed up just a few times. Its ends do not fully match the called genes, so a read error is possible. This chain links TRBV27 with TRBJ2-2, with TRBD1 matching 8 bases. The germline V gene has CDR1 MNHEY and CDR2 SMNVEV (reference sequence). The CDR3 loop spans 17 amino acids. The CDR3 spells CASSSSGQGLSPGEQFF. CDR3 nucleotides: TGTGCCAGCAGTTCCTCAGGACAGGGTTTGAGTCCCGGGGAGCAGTTTTTT.

In this sample, this clonotype turned up many times. The rearrangement joins TRBV3-1 to TRBJ2-7; no reliable D call. The V end lost 1 base, the J end lost 9 bases, and 7 bases lay between the germline ends. Looked up from germline, CDR1 is LGHDT and CDR2 is YNNKEL (reference sequence). The CDR3 has 11 amino acids. DNA for the CDR3: TGTGCCAGCAGCCAAGGGATAAGGCAGTACTTC. Residues: CASSQGIRQYF.

This clonotype was seen a handful of times. The rearrangement uses TRBV5-5 and TRBJ1-3, with D uncertain. Trimming removed 0 bases at V and 4 bases at J, with 14 bases between. CDR3 length: 16 residues. Per germline, CDR1 SGHKS and CDR2 YYEKEE (reference sequence). In nucleotides, the CDR3 is TGTGCCAGCAGCTTGGTTCCGGGGAAGGAAGGAAACACCATATATTTT. Translating it yields CASSLVPGKEGNTIYF.

The gene calls are TRBV11-1 and TRBJ2-5, with a weak D call TRBD2 (6 bases). The last part of the DNA fits TRBJ2-1 better; the J call may be wrong. The CDR3 is made up of 15 amino acids. CDR1 SGHAT and CDR2 FQDESV come from the germline V gene (reference sequence). The CDR3 region is CASSLGLGLQETQFF. CDR3 in DNA: TGTGCCAGCAGCTTAGGACTGGGACTTCAAGAGACCCAGTTCTTC.

The V call is TRBV7-2, the J call TRBJ2-3, with 8 bases that match TRBD2. Germline V gene data show CDR1 as SGHTA and CDR2 as FQGNSA. V trimming: 3 bases; J trimming: 3 bases; junction bases outside the gene matches: 11. The CDR3 spans 17 residues. The CDR3 spells CASSFPRGGGKTDTQYF. CDR3 nucleotide sequence: TGTGCCAGCAGCTTTCCCCGGGGGGGGGGGAAAACAGATACGCAGTATTTT.

The table lists this clonotype with many counts. The V and J genes are TRBV6-1 and TRBJ1-5; D might be TRBD1 (5 bases). V was trimmed by 6 bases and J by 2 bases, leaving 14 bases between them. Germline lookup yields CDR1 MNHNS and CDR2 SASEGT. CDR3 length equals 15 residues. Here the CDR3 reads CASRPGGGGNQPQHF. CDR3 nucleotides: TGTGCCAGCAGACCCGGGGGGGGAGGCAATCAGCCCCAGCATTTT.

This clonotype has ten or more counts. The V call is TRBV5-1, the J call TRBJ1-6; 8 bases map to TRBD1. This CDR3 comprises 15 residues. Germline V gene lookup returns CDR1 SGHRS and CDR2 YFSETQ. V lost 4 bases, J lost 5 bases, and 5 bases stayed unmatched. CDR3 sequence (DNA): TGCGCCAGCAGCGCGACAGGGGACCATAATTCACCCCTCCACTTT. Its translation is CASSATGDHNSPLHF.

This chain joins TRBV4-2 and TRBJ1-1; D not resolved. The CDR3 is made up of 14 amino acids. Germline lookup yields CDR1 LGHNA and CDR2 YNFKEQ. The V end lost 4 bases, the J end lost 3 bases, and 12 bases lay between the germline ends. The CDR3, as DNA: TGTGCCAGCAGCCCCCAGGCCTGGGACACTGAAGCTTTCTTT. Translated: CASSPQAWDTEAFF.

This clonotype has at least ten counts. V and J are TRBV6-1 and TRBJ2-4; 10 nucleotides align to TRBD1. Per germline, CDR1 MNHNS and CDR2 SASEGT. The CDR3 covers 17 residues. V shed 0 bases, J shed 2 bases, and the junction held 4 bases outside the gene matches. The chain's CDR3 is CASSEALGQGPKNIQYF. The CDR3 DNA follows: TGTGCCAGCAGTGAAGCGTTGGGACAGGGGCCCAAAAACATTCAGTACTTC.

A note on this clonotype: One end of the junction is discordant with germline, which a read error may explain. The rearrangement uses TRBV13 and TRBJ2-7; 7 bases are shared with TRBD1. The germline V gene encodes CDR1 PRHDT and CDR2 FYEKMQ (reference sequence). The CDR3 is 13 residues long. Here the CDR3 DNA reads TGTGCCGGCAGCTTACAGGGGACCTACGAGCAGTACTTC. Translating it yields CAGSLQGTYEQYF.

Remarks on this clonotype: A much larger clone lies one base from this, so it may be a read error. V gene TRBV11-2 combines with J gene TRBJ2-5, with TRBD1 matching over 7 bases. Germline V gene sequence: CDR1 SGHAT, CDR2 FQNNGV. CDR3 length: 14 residues. CDR3: CTSSLGDSQETQYF. In DNA, the CDR3 is TGTACCAGCAGCTTAGGGGACAGCCAAGAGACCCAGTACTTC.

This clonotype was seen many times. The CDR3 loop reads CATSRGYQETQYF. CDR3 sequence (DNA): TGTGCCACCAGCAGAGGTTACCAAGAGACCCAGTACTTC. The chain is built from TRBV15 and TRBJ2-5; D is unclear. V lost 1 base and J 0 bases, leaving 3 bases between the germline ends. Germline V gene lookup returns CDR1 LNHNV and CDR2 YYDKDF (reference sequence). The CDR3 has 13 residues.

This clonotype occurred a few times. It may be a read error: a sequence one base away is much more abundant. V gene TRBV9 combines with J gene TRBJ2-1; TRBD1 might be the D (6 bases). Matching the DNA end better, TRBJ2-7 makes the J call doubtful. The CDR3 runs 15 residues. CDR1 and CDR2 (germline): SGDLS, YYNGEE. Here the CDR3 DNA reads TGTGCCAGCAGCTCCCAGGGGATAACCTACAATGAGCAGTACTTC. Translated, it gives CASSSQGITYNEQYF.

V and J are TRBV20-1 and TRBJ2-1; TRBD2 matches 13 bases. This CDR3 contains 20 residues. Germline V gene lookup returns CDR1 DFQATT and CDR2 SNEGSKA (reference sequence). V lost 7 bases and J lost 3; bases outside the gene matches: 21. CDR3: CSVRGPTSGLAGVDYNEQFF. In nucleotides, the CDR3 is TGCAGTGTTAGGGGTCCTACGAGCGGACTAGCGGGGGTGGACTACAATGAGCAGTTCTTC.